This TCR beta chain comes out of a study of graft-versus-host responses after intestinal transplantation. The overall study: Every recipient underwent anti-thymocyte globulin induction, then tacrolimus and steroids for about three years.

Germline assignment: CDR1 LNHDA and CDR2 SQIVND (reference sequence). J lost 3 bases, V lost 5 bases, and 9 bases had no gene match. This CDR3 region has 15 residues. Sequencing used immunoSEQ multiplex PCR; TCRdb keeps in-frame clones, though not all of them. Of about 15,000 clones in the sample, around 74% were seen once. The starting material, graft tissue, was processed to release intraepithelial and lamina propria lymphocytes. The chain joins TRBV19 to TRBJ2-7; 8 nucleotides agree with TRBD1. The material was ileum tissue, obtained 14 days after transplant. The sequence was obtained from a human patient who received an intestinal transplant, so some T cells may come from the graft donor. For the CDR3, the DNA is TGTGCCAGTAGTCTCGGGACAGGTCCAATCTACGAGCAGTACTTC. This sequence encodes CASSLGTGPIYEQYF.